This record looks at one T cell receptor (beta chain) sequence and its context. Only one count was recorded for this clone. Its specific antigen is unknown. No per-base quality is available; no much larger clone lies one base away. This specimen comes from a study of cytomegalovirus exposure and HLA in healthy donors (dated by TCRdb to 2016 to 2017). In terms of the full investigation: An earlier analysis of 550 to 700 of the donors reported more than 250 Gb of sequence data and some 120 million unique TCR beta sequences from 150 million to 200 million T cells. An early release covering roughly 640 HLA-typed donors comprised approximately 300 gigabases of sequencing data and approximately 80 million unique TCR sequences. Of the roughly 390 genotyped donors, roughly 76% were placed in the genetic ancestry cluster associated with self-reported Caucasian donors. The study was designed to test whether signatures of past pathogen exposure could be identified by cataloging public T cell receptors. The study profiled the T cell repertoires of 500 to 800 subjects by immunosequencing and related them to cytomegalovirus serostatus. Besides the first cohort of around 700 subjects, a separate validation cohort made up of 120 different subjects was used. The study combined high-throughput TCR immunosequencing, statistical association of individual TCRs with disease status, and machine learning to predict cytomegalovirus infection status. A later analysis re-examined previously published TCR beta repertoires from about 700 donors and added high-resolution HLA genotyping to investigate patterns of TCR occurrence. Rather than using new phenotypic data, the later analysis identified candidate immune exposures from TCR beta sequences and from how often those sequences occurred across donors. An earlier analysis of around 640 of the donors used high-throughput TCR beta sequencing to judge whether each TCR beta V gene segment behaved as functional or pseudogenic. Alongside the repertoire data, information on donor age, sex, ethnicity and CMV serostatus was compiled. A later genetic analysis took genome-wide SNP genotypes for about 65% of the 666 donors and used that subset as a discovery cohort. All discovery cohort repertoires had been generated using a single sequencing platform. HLA typing included class I and class II loci at four-digit resolution. Typing coverage differed by locus: A, B, C, DRB1 and DQB1 were typed in roughly 620-630 donors, DQA1 in 500 to 550, DPA1 in 600 to 610, and DPB1 in just under 490. Roughly five DR-DQ haplotypes were handled as single units for association and clustering, since linkage in the cohort was strong. On average, about 200,000 unique TCR beta nucleotide sequences were sequenced per donor among 300 to 500 genotyped donors of the cohort, with roughly 20% of those sequences being non-productive.

The study at large found these results: According to a later genetic analysis, donors in an Asian-associated ancestry cluster had fewer N-insertions in productive TCRs than the approximately 630-donor mean. Linkage disequilibrium might explain the correlated functional status among segregating V segments, but an unknown experimental factor could not be excluded. According to a later analysis, parvovirus B19, influenza, CMV and Epstein-Barr virus appeared linked to several top co-occurrence clusters. The earlier analysis of 587 of the donors excluded roughly 16 rarely observed V segments, including chromosome 9 orphons, because counts were too low. The cohort was sequenced for TCR beta chains only, and without alpha or paired-chain data the features that could be detected were limited. A cluster of highly shared sequence variants was judged likely to represent a technical artifact of the sequencing pipeline. In a later analysis, the rate of TCR association differed among HLA loci, with DRB1 alleles having the most associated TCRs and HLA-C alleles having the fewest. An association between a missense DCLRE1C variant and V-gene and J-gene trimming of TCR beta chains was found in a later genetic analysis and replicated in an independent cohort. Broadly in line with IMGT annotations, most TCR beta V segments showed up in productive rearrangements about 90% or about 30% of the time in an earlier analysis of 587 of the donors. A later analysis found that most CMV-associated TCR beta chains appeared HLA-restricted, with HLA associations seemingly driven largely by CMV exposure. At a false discovery rate of 0.05, a later analysis linked under 20,000 TCR beta sequences to specific HLA alleles. A further reported finding was that TCR beta sequences accurately predicted the HLA-A and HLA-B alleles for most subjects in the first cohort. Most TCR sequences were observed very rarely across donors, whereas some public TCRs were present in many individuals. Strong co-occurrence of HLA alleles, especially DR and DQ, made assigning TCR associations to individual alleles difficult. It was suggested by the authors that the approach could potentially be generalized to other disease states and immunological phenotypes. The classifier was reported to diagnose cytomegalovirus status with high specificity and sensitivity in both the original cohort and the validation cohort. Because the 87-base-pair reads could not distinguish some IMGT-functional V segments, including TRBV6-2 and TRBV6-3, those segments were excluded. The presence/absence analyses assumed that sequencing depth was roughly uniform across donors, and that assumption may not be true. In a later analysis, HLA-associated TCR beta chains were found to be more clonally expanded and to have lower generation probabilities than equally common non-associated chains. The study gave a list of 150 to 200 TCR beta chains associated with cytomegalovirus. In vitro tests confirmed that three of the cytomegalovirus-associated TCR beta chains recognize cytomegalovirus antigens. Immune exposure information for the cohort was limited to CMV serostatus. Because HLA typing was unavailable for some donors at each locus, only the typed subset was used in association tests.

Library creation used the immunoSEQ multiplex PCR assay. For the multiplex PCR, a mixture combining 60 forward primers for TCR Vbeta segments and 13 reverse primers for TCR Jbeta segments was used. The CDR3 region of rearranged TCR beta genes was amplified from genomic DNA by a multiplex PCR assay. Amplified TCR beta libraries were sequenced as 87-base-pair reads on the Illumina HiSeq System. In the original analysis: In a later analysis, tens of millions of unique TCR beta chains were counted across the 690 or so repertoires, and around 10 million of these chains were shared by at least two donors. To remove PCR and sequencing errors, raw reads were error-corrected and collapsed into unique sequences using a nearest-neighbor algorithm that merged closely related sequences. CDR3 sequences were aligned to IMGT reference sequences to assign V, D and J gene segments. For a sequence to be retained, at least a six-nucleotide match to both a V gene segment and a J gene segment was required. A rearrangement counted as productive if the CDR3 had no stop codons and remained in frame with V and J, and every other rearrangement counted as non-productive. Following IMGT convention, CDR3 was defined as the stretch from the second conserved V-encoded cysteine to the conserved J-encoded phenylalanine. The earlier analysis of a few hundred of the donors excluded any sequence lacking an unambiguous match to a single V gene segment. An earlier analysis of roughly 590 of the donors called V segments functional above 56.7% productive rearrangements and segregating when the between-donor standard deviation exceeded 5%. A statistical classification framework was developed to diagnose cytomegalovirus status using the catalog of TCR beta chain sequences. In a later analysis, TCR nucleotide sequences were compared against IMGT/GENE-DB human TR gene sequences so that V and J genes could be assigned. A later analysis assigned CDR3 sequences and most-parsimonious VDJ recombination scenarios with the TCRdist pipeline. A later analysis defined each TCR beta chain by its CDR3 amino acid sequence plus V-gene family, and excluded reads lacking a unique V-gene family. To address suspected cross-contamination and a sequencing artifact, a later analysis removed around 590 highly shared, low-generation-probability nucleotide sequences. A later analysis calculated a clonal expansion index for each public chain from normalized within-repertoire ranks of inferred template counts. Generation probabilities in a later analysis came from a VDJ recombination model fitted to out-of-frame rearrangements, and those results were checked against IGoR. In a later analysis, hypergeometric tests were used to score TCR-TCR, TCR-HLA and TCR-CMV co-occurrence, with a repertoire-size bias correction applied to TCR pairs. To estimate false discovery rates, a later analysis permuted the HLA or CMV assignments 20 times. In a later analysis, co-occurring TCRs were grouped using DBSCAN, with TCRdist sequence similarity added in when clustering inside HLA-allele-positive subsets. Repertoires with fewer than 30,000 or more than 120,000 public chains were left out of co-occurrence clustering, as were five repertoires with anomalous nucleotide sharing. The clones in this table, taken by TCRdb from immuneACCESS, are in-frame only. Not every clone is retained; where verified, under half of the shortfall comes from an unresolved V gene, and the cause of the rest is unknown. V and J calls and clone size come straight from that table; D and trimming were deduced from the DNA. The sample table lists about 170,000 clones, over 75% of them with a count of one. The leading ten clones occupy 2.5% to 3.5% of the sample.

CDR1 LGHNA and CDR2 YSLEER are derived from the germline V gene. V is shortened by 4 bases, J by 3 bases, and the region joining them spans 6 bases. Inclusive of the bounding cysteine and phenylalanine, the CDR3 is 13 residues long. The entry retains the CDR3 DNA only, 39 bases that are in frame from base 1. The cohort was made up of approximately 700 healthy bone marrow donors. All cohort members were sampled while nominally healthy, although unrecorded immune exposures were likely present. The donor was CMV seronegative and was included in the group of about 350 seronegative cohort members. A peripheral blood sample was collected from each donor, and TCR beta sequencing was performed on peripheral blood mononuclear cells. Genomic DNA extraction from the blood cell samples was performed with the Qiagen DNeasy Blood Extraction Kit.

Sequencing was done on a sample of PBMCs. The sequence was collected from a female donor in good health and CMV-seronegative. Here the chain combines TRBV4-3 and TRBJ2-2, with the D segment identity uncertain. The CDR3 region: CASSRQYTGELFF. Read as DNA, the sequence is TGCGCCAGCAGCCGGCAGTACACCGGGGAGCTGTTTTTT.